These 29 T cell receptor beta chains share one sample of origin, sequenced in a study of blood T cell repertoires in COVID-19. Data came from immunoSEQ multiplex PCR; TCRdb stores just in-frame clones and leaves some out. The sample lists about 180,000 clones; roughly 81% were seen once. Sequenced sample: peripheral blood. These receptor sequences come from a woman of 80 years or more with COVID-19, enrolled during active disease.

Turning to this clone: At one end the junction does not follow the germline gene, possibly because of a read error. This chain uses TRBV7-2 with TRBJ2-2; 8 bases align to TRBD1. Per the germline V gene, CDR1 is SGHTA and CDR2 is FQGNSA. This CDR3 is built from 16 residues. The CDR3 region is CASSLAAGGGTGELFF. The CDR3 coding sequence is TGTGCCAGCAGCCTAGCTGCAGGGGGCGGCACCGGGGAGCTGTTTTTT. Filled out from reference TRBV7-2 and TRBJ2-2, the complete variable domain reads GAGVSQSPSNKVTEKGKDVELRCDPISGHTALYWYRQSLGQGLEFLIYFQGNSAPDKSGLPSDRFSAERTGGSVSTLTIQRTQQEDSAVYLCASSLAAGGGTGELFFGEGSRLTVL.

This chain connects TRBV6-2 or TRBV6-3 to TRBJ1-1; D is uncertain. The CDR3 covers 16 residues. Germline CDR1 and CDR2: MNHEY and SVGEGT. V lost 4 bases, J lost 1 base, and 16 bases lay in between. DNA of the CDR3: TGTGCCAGCAGTTTCCCATCTCTGGACTGGAACACTGAAGCTTTCTTT. This sequence encodes CASSFPSLDWNTEAFF.

The chain links TRBV5-4 to TRBJ1-2; 10 nucleotides match TRBD1. This CDR3 is 15 amino acids long. V trimming: 3 bases; J trimming: 5 bases; junction bases outside the gene matches: 7. The germline V gene has CDR1 SGHNT and CDR2 YYREEE (reference sequence). As DNA, the CDR3 is TGTGCCAGCAGCTGGGGACAGGGGCTGGGTTATGGCTACACCTTC. The encoded protein is CASSWGQGLGYGYTF.

As for this clone: This specimen includes other DNA sequences encoding the same CDR3. The rearrangement uses TRBV30 and TRBJ1-3, with a possible D match to TRBD1 (6 bases). In germline, CDR1 is GTSNPN, CDR2 SVGIG (reference sequence). The V end lost 0 bases, the J end lost 2 bases, and 8 bases lay between the germline ends. The CDR3 consists of 14 residues. The CDR3 coding sequence is TGTGCCTGGAGTGTAGGGGGGGCTGGAAACACCATATATTTT. This translates into CAWSVGGAGNTIYF. The variable domain in full, completed from reference TRBV30 and TRBJ1-3, reads SQTIHQWPATLVQPVGSPLSLECTVEGTSNPNLYWYRQAAGRGLQLLFYSVGIGQISSEVPQNLSASRPQDRQFILSSKKLLLSDSGFYLCAWSVGGAGNTIYFGEGSWLTVV.

This rearrangement joins TRBV2 to TRBJ2-4; TRBD1 matches 8 bases. Germline values: CDR1 SNHLY, CDR2 FYNNEI. The CDR3 covers 15 residues. Unmatched junction bases numbered 4, after V lost 2 bases and J lost 4 bases. The CDR3 loop is CASSEPGGMKNIQYF. CDR3 sequence (DNA): TGTGCCAGCAGTGAACCAGGGGGCATGAAAAACATTCAGTACTTC.

The sample holds a few counts of this clone. The J gene is TRBJ2-2, the V gene TRBV12-5; a possible D gene is TRBD1 (6 bases). This CDR3 has 17 residues. Trimming removed 0 bases at V and 1 base at J, with 12 bases between. Germline V CDR1 and CDR2: LGHNT, FRNRAP. CDR3 protein: CASGLVTGYVNTGELFF. CDR3 DNA sequence: TGTGCTAGTGGTTTGGTGACAGGATATGTGAACACCGGGGAGCTGTTTTTT. The variable domain in full, with the rest retrieved from reference TRBV12-5 and TRBJ2-2, is DARVTQTPRHKVTEMGQEVTMRCQPILGHNTVFWYRQTMMQGLELLAYFRNRAPLDDSGMPKDRFSAEMPDATLATLKIQPSEPRDSAVYFCASGLVTGYVNTGELFFGEGSRLTVL.

About this clone: Because the CDR3's place on the DNA is in doubt, the DNA is left out and the CDR3 is given as listed by TCRdb. J is TRBJ2-1 and V is TRBV19; TRBD2 is the table's D call, not checked against the DNA. A total of 17 residues make up the CDR3, ends included. CDR1 is LNHDA and CDR2 is SQIVND in the germline V gene (reference sequence). This CDR3 reads CASSISVPSGSFDEQFF.

V is TRBV28 and J is TRBJ2-3, with TRBD2 matching over 8 bases. Germline loops: CDR1 MDHEN, CDR2 SYDVKM. The CDR3 has 18 amino acids. V was clipped by 1 base and J by 0 bases; unmatched bases: 9. The CDR3 loop is CASSLSPSGRASTDTQYF. The CDR3 DNA reads as TGTGCCAGCAGTTTATCACCCAGCGGGAGAGCTAGCACAGATACGCAGTATTTT.

V is TRBV23-1 and J is TRBJ1-5; D gene ambiguous. TRBV23-1 is marked as an open reading frame, function uncertain. CDR3 size: 18 residues. Trimming cost V 2 bases and J 2 bases, with 19 bases left between them. CDR3 sequence: CASSQTPLQANRNQPQHF. As DNA, the CDR3 is TGCGCCAGCAGTCAAACCCCCCTTCAGGCTAACCGCAATCAGCCCCAGCATTTT.

The V call is TRBV7-9, the J call TRBJ1-2; D is undetermined. The V and J ends lost 0 bases and 8 bases respectively, with 10 bases between them. In germline, CDR1 is SEHNR, CDR2 FQNEAQ (reference sequence). This CDR3 is 13 amino acids long. CDR3 bases: TGTGCCAGCAGCTTAGCCGCGGTTCGGGGCTACACCTTC. Amino acids: CASSLAAVRGYTF. Complete variable domain (other parts from reference TRBV7-9 and TRBJ1-2): DTGVSQNPRHKITKRGQNVTFRCDPISEHNRLYWYRQTLGQGPEFLTYFQNEAQLEKSRLLSDRFSAERPKGSFSTLEIQRTEQGDSAMYLCASSLAAVRGYTFGSGTRLTVV.

This clone has a handful of counts. V usage is TRBV10-3 and J usage is TRBJ2-1, with TRBD1 matching over 7 bases. The CDR3 has 14 amino acids. V was pared by 7 bases and J by 10 bases, with 13 bases of the junction left unmatched. Germline CDR1 and CDR2: ENHRY and SYGVKD. Here the CDR3 DNA reads TGTGCCATCAATACTGAAGCGGACAGGACGGAGCAGTTCTTC. Translation: CAINTEADRTEQFF.

The chain carries TRBV5-1 and TRBJ1-2; D gene ambiguous. With 4 bases removed from V and 4 bases from J, the gap between germline ends came to 11 bases. The CDR3 is 13 amino acids. Germline V gene lookup returns CDR1 SGHRS and CDR2 YFSETQ. CDR3 coding DNA: TGCGCCAGCAGCACAACAGATACCTATGGCTACACCTTC. It encodes CASSTTDTYGYTF.

This sequence joins TRBV30 and TRBJ1-4, with D hard to call. Trimming stripped 5 bases from V and 13 bases from J, with 14 bases between. The germline V gene has CDR1 GTSNPN and CDR2 SVGIG (reference sequence). This CDR3 is 11 amino acids long. CDR3 in amino acids: CAWSSGEVLFF. CDR3 bases: TGTGCCTGGTCAAGCGGAGAAGTACTGTTTTTT.

The chain joins TRBV28 to TRBJ2-1; weak D call: TRBD2 (8 bases). The germline V gene encodes CDR1 MDHEN and CDR2 SYDVKM. CDR3 length: 17 amino acids. V lost 5 bases and J 7 bases, leaving 24 bases between the germline ends. The CDR3 loop reads CASSRGGTGVKANEQFF. The CDR3 bases are TGTGCCAGCAGTCGGGGGGGTACAGGGGTAAAGGCAAATGAGCAGTTCTTC.

The rearrangement uses TRBV19 and TRBJ1-5; TRBD1 agrees at 9 bases. The CDR3 has 14 residues. CDR1 is LNHDA and CDR2 is SQIVND in the germline V gene (reference sequence). The J segment lost 3 bases and the V segment lost 8 bases, leaving 5 bases of the junction unmatched. The CDR3 protein is CASWDRVDNQPQHF. The CDR3 coding sequence is TGTGCCAGTTGGGACAGGGTCGACAATCAGCCCCAGCATTTT.

Only a few counts were recorded for this clone. The chain recombines TRBV18 with TRBJ2-3; 7 bases are a match to TRBD2. CDR1 is KGHSH, CDR2 LQKENI, per germline. The ends lost 4 bases at V and 2 bases at J; junction bases unmatched: 3. The CDR3 spans 14 residues. In DNA form, the CDR3 reads TGTGCCAGCTCACAGAGGGACTACACAGATACGCAGTATTTT. This codes for CASSQRDYTDTQYF.

The chain has TRBV27 and TRBJ2-7, with D perhaps TRBD1 (6 bases). The V end was cut by 5 bases, the J end by 2 bases, with 19 bases between. The germline V gene encodes CDR1 MNHEY and CDR2 SMNVEV (reference sequence). The CDR3 extends over 16 amino acids. CDR3 residues: CASSAVSRTDTYEQYF. CDR3 sequence (DNA): TGTGCCAGCAGTGCTGTTAGTAGGACAGATACCTACGAGCAGTACTTC.

The chain has TRBV15 and TRBJ2-2; TRBD1 matches at 9 bases. The CDR3 extends over 20 amino acids. Germline values: CDR1 LNHNV, CDR2 YYDKDF (reference sequence). V was pared by 0 bases and J by 2 bases, with 13 bases of the junction left unmatched. CDR3 sequence (DNA): TGTGCCACCAGCAGAGATCACCCCTCACAGGGGGCGCGAAACACCGGGGAGCTGTTTTTT. It specifies CATSRDHPSQGARNTGELFF.

This chain uses TRBV5-1 with TRBJ2-7; TRBD1 aligns across 9 bases. Germline V gene sequence: CDR1 SGHRS, CDR2 YFSETQ. The CDR3 has 17 residues. Losses at the gene ends were 3 bases for V and 4 bases for J; bases not matched to a gene: 14. The CDR3: CASSSTPGGQGAYEQYF. The CDR3 bases are TGCGCCAGCAGCTCAACGCCTGGGGGACAGGGAGCATACGAGCAGTACTTC.

J is TRBJ1-2 and V is TRBV6-4; 11 bases fit TRBD1. The germline V gene has CDR1 MRHNA and CDR2 SNTAGT. The ends lost 4 bases at V and 5 bases at J; junction bases unmatched: 3. The CDR3 has 14 amino acids. The chain's CDR3 is CASSAGTGGYGYTF. CDR3 DNA sequence: TGTGCCAGCAGTGCCGGGACAGGGGGATATGGCTACACCTTC.

V and J are TRBV27 and TRBJ1-1; D ambiguous. The V end was cut by 2 bases, the J end by 0 bases, with 4 bases between. The CDR3 contains 13 residues. Germline V CDR1 and CDR2: MNHEY, SMNVEV (reference sequence). CDR3: CASSLVVNTEAFF. The CDR3 nucleotides read TGTGCCAGCAGTTTAGTAGTGAACACTGAAGCTTTCTTT.

The V gene is TRBV9, the J gene TRBJ2-2, with D perhaps matching TRBD2 (6 bases). This CDR3 has 14 residues. Germline V CDR1 and CDR2: SGDLS, YYNGEE. Trimming removed 6 bases from V and 1 base from J, with 10 bases in between. The CDR3 reads CASKEGWNTGELFF. CDR3 coding DNA: TGTGCCAGCAAGGAGGGCTGGAACACCGGGGAGCTGTTTTTT.

The chain recombines TRBV6-5 with TRBJ1-5; D remains ambiguous. Deletions cut 10 bases from V and 5 bases from J, with 15 bases between. In germline, CDR1 is MNHEY, CDR2 SVGAGI. The CDR3 extends over 13 amino acids. The CDR3 coding sequence is TGTGCCACCTTGAGCATTCTTGATCAGCCCCAGCATTTT. Its protein product is CATLSILDQPQHF.

The chain joins TRBV28 to TRBJ1-1; 8 bases match TRBD1. J was trimmed by 7 bases and V by 8 bases; bases with no gene match: 9. The CDR3 has 13 amino acids. The germline CDR1 and CDR2 sequences are MDHEN and SYDVKM. The CDR3: CASYSGQGREAFF. CDR3 sequence (DNA): TGTGCCAGCTACTCCGGACAGGGCCGTGAAGCTTTCTTT. The full variable domain, completed using reference TRBV28 and TRBJ1-1, is DVKVTQSSRYLVKRTGEKVFLECVQDMDHENMFWYRQDPGLGLRLIYFSYDVKMKEKGDIPEGYSVSREKKERFSLILESASTNQTSMYLCASYSGQGREAFFGQGTRLTVV.

In DNA, the CDR3 is TGCGCCAGCAGCTTGTACGGACAGGAAGGTTCCTATGGCTACACCTTC. Protein: CASSLYGQEGSYGYTF. The rearrangement joins TRBV5-1 to TRBJ1-2, with 7 bases matching TRBD1. J lost 4 bases, V lost 1 base, and 10 bases had no gene match. The CDR3 length is 16 residues. In germline, CDR1 is SGHRS, CDR2 YFSETQ.

The genes are TRBV25-1 and TRBJ1-1; D possibly corresponds to TRBD1 (5 bases). The V end was cut by 1 base, the J end by 0 bases, with 15 bases between. CDR1 is MGHDK, CDR2 SYGVNS, per germline. The CDR3 has 17 residues. The CDR3 reads CASSEFYSGAMNTEAFF. The DNA of the CDR3 is TGTGCCAGCAGTGAATTCTACAGTGGGGCCATGAACACTGAAGCTTTCTTT.

V usage is TRBV5-1 and J usage is TRBJ2-7, with 14 bases aligning to TRBD2. Trimming took 4 bases from V and 5 from J; bases not matched to a gene: 8. This CDR3 has 16 residues. The germline gives CDR1 SGHRS, CDR2 YFSETQ. In nucleotides, the CDR3 is TGCGCCAGCAGCGCGGGGACTAGCGGGAGTTTCCACGAGCAGTACTTC. This codes for CASSAGTSGSFHEQYF.

This chain uses TRBV30 with TRBJ1-2, with no clear D. CDR3 length equals 13 residues. The ends were cut back, 0 bases at V and 0 bases at J, with 5 bases in the middle. The germline V gene encodes CDR1 GTSNPN and CDR2 SVGIG (reference sequence). The CDR3: CAWSVSSNYGYTF. CDR3 DNA: TGTGCCTGGAGTGTAAGCTCTAACTATGGCTACACCTTC. Based on the CDR3 plus reference TRBV30 and TRBJ1-2, the full variable domain is SQTIHQWPATLVQPVGSPLSLECTVEGTSNPNLYWYRQAAGRGLQLLFYSVGIGQISSEVPQNLSASRPQDRQFILSSKKLLLSDSGFYLCAWSVSSNYGYTFGSGTRLTVV.

The V and J genes are TRBV6-2 or TRBV6-3 and TRBJ1-1, with 7 bases matching TRBD1. The V gene end was trimmed by 4 bases and the J gene end by 8 bases; junction bases not matched to a gene: 4. The CDR3 has 12 residues. CDR1 is MNHEY, CDR2 SVGEGT, per germline. CDR3 residues: CASSLGTAEAFF. The CDR3 DNA follows: TGTGCCAGCAGTTTGGGGACAGCAGAAGCTTTCTTT.